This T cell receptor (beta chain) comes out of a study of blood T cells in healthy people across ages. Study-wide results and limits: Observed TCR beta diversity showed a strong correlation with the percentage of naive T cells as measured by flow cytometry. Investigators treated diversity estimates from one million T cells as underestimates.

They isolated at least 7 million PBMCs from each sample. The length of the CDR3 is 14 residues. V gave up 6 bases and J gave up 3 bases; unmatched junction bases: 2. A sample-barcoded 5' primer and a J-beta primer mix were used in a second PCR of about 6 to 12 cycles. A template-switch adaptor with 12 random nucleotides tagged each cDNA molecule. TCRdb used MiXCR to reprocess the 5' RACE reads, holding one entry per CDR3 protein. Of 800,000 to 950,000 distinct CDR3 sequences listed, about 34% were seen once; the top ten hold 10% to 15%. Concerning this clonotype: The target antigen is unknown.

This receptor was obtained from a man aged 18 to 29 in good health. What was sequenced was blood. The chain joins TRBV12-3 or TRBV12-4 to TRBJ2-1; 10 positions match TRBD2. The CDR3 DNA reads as TGTGCCAGCAGAGTAGCGGGAGGCTACAATGAGCAGTTCTTC. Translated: CASRVAGGYNEQFF.